The T cell receptor beta chain under discussion was sequenced for a study of blood T cell repertoires in COVID-19. The CDR3 sequence is 15 residues long. The ends lost 5 bases at V and 8 bases at J; junction bases unmatched: 14. Germline V lookup: CDR1 SGHRS, CDR2 YFSETQ. Seattle researchers signed up patients amid active infection and tracked them longitudinally. The table came from immunoSEQ multiplex PCR; TCRdb's copy has only in-frame clones and leaves some out. The table lists almost 200,000 clones, about 82% of them singletons. This receptor was identified in a man between 60 and 70 years old with COVID-19, enrolled during active disease. Material for sequencing was peripheral blood. This sequence joins TRBV5-1 and TRBJ1-2; TRBD1 agrees at 8 bases. For the CDR3, the DNA is TGCGCCAGCAGACCCGGGACAGGAAATTCGGAGGGCTACACCTTC. Translation gives CASRPGTGNSEGYTF.